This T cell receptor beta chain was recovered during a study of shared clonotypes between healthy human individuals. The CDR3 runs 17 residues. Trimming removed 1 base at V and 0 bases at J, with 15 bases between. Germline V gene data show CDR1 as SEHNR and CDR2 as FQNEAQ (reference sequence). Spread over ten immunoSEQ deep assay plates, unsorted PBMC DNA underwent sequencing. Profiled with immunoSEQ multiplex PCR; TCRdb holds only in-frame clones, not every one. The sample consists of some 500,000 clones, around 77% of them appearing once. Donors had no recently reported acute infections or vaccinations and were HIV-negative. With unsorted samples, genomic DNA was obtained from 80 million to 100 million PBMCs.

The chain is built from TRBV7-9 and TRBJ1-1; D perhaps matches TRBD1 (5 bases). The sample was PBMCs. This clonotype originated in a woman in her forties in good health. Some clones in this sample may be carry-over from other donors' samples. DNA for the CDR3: TGTGCCAGCAGCTTAGGGAGCCCGGGACGGATGAACACTGAAGCTTTCTTT. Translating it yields CASSLGSPGRMNTEAFF.